This T cell receptor (beta chain) was observed in a study of T cell responses to AZD1222 COVID-19 vaccine. The V and J ends lost 4 bases and 2 bases, in that order; junction bases with no gene match: 5. Looked up from germline, CDR1 is SGHVS and CDR2 is FQNEAQ. The CDR3 is 15 amino acids. Concerning this clone: Its specificity is unknown.

Assay used: immunoSEQ multiplex PCR; TCRdb lists only in-frame clones, some missing. The table has 80,000 or so clones, 92% seen once; the top ten hold roughly 5%. Study findings and constraints: Vaccination with two AZD1222 doses was followed by a rise in Spike-specific TCR breadth and depth. Seropositive at baseline were only 5 to 7 AZD1222 recipients. The donors showed a predominance of white British ancestry and of females, with possible underestimation of clonal diversity. Of spike-specific TCRs, nearly half reportedly target regions left unmutated in variants.

The receptor's source is an adult who received the AZD1222 COVID-19 vaccine. Sample: peripheral blood, taken 28 days after the second AZD1222 dose. The chain has TRBV7-8 and TRBJ2-7; the match to TRBD2 covers 10 bases. As DNA, the CDR3 is TGTGCCAGCAGCTCTTTAGCGGGAGGCCCCTACGAGCAGTACTTC. Amino acids: CASSSLAGGPYEQYF.